These 15 T cell receptor beta chains were sequenced from one sample in a study of PD-1 blockade in classical Hodgkin lymphoma. Every patient was affected by relapse after autologous stem cell transplantation, while exposure to brentuximab vedotin was not uniform. Profiled with immunoSEQ multiplex PCR; TCRdb holds only in-frame clones, not every one. The table has 90,000 to 100,000 clones, 89% seen once; the top ten hold around a tenth. This specimen was peripheral blood mononuclear cells (PBMCs), taken before the second cycle of nivolumab. These receptors were collected from a human donor with classical Hodgkin lymphoma.

The gene calls are TRBV19 and TRBJ2-7, with TRBD2 matching 7 bases. V was clipped by 6 bases and J by 5 bases; unmatched bases: 19. The germline gives CDR1 LNHDA, CDR2 SQIVND (reference sequence). CDR3 length: 17 residues. In DNA form, the CDR3 reads TGTGCCAGTAGCCGCTCGGCGGGGGTACCGGGAGTACACGAGCAGTACTTC. This translates into CASSRSAGVPGVHEQYF.

CDR3: CASSLGGSGANEQFF. In DNA, the CDR3 is TGTGCCAGCAGCTTGGGAGGTAGCGGAGCGAATGAGCAGTTCTTC. This sequence joins TRBV7-2 and TRBJ2-1, with D possibly being TRBD2 (6 bases). CDR1 SGHTA and CDR2 FQGNSA come from the germline V gene. This CDR3 has 15 residues. V was pared by 3 bases and J by 7 bases, with 16 bases between.

The rearrangement joins TRBV5-1 to TRBJ2-3; D not certain. Trimming removed 2 bases from V and 0 bases from J, with 4 bases in between. Germline CDR1 reads SGHRS; CDR2 reads YFSETQ. CDR3 length equals 13 residues. The CDR3 DNA reads as TGCGCCAGCAGCTTTGAAAGCACAGATACGCAGTATTTT. The encoded protein is CASSFESTDTQYF.

This clone came up many times. The CDR3 sequence: CASSQADTQYF. CDR3 bases: TGTGCCAGCAGCCAGGCTGATACGCAGTATTTT. The V call is TRBV2, the J call TRBJ2-3; D not certain. The germline V and J ends were trimmed by 6 bases and 6 bases, with 7 bases remaining between them. The CDR3 is 11 residues long. Germline values: CDR1 SNHLY, CDR2 FYNNEI.

With respect to this clone: At one end the junction does not follow the germline gene, possibly because of a read error. Other DNA sequences in the same sample also yield this CDR3. The rearrangement uses TRBV5-1 and TRBJ2-2; TRBD1 aligns across 7 bases. CDR3 length: 14 amino acids. Germline V gives CDR1 SGHRS, CDR2 YFSETQ. The CDR3 DNA is TGCGCCAGCAGTTTGGACAGGACCACCGGGGAGCTGTTTTTT. Protein product: CASSLDRTTGELFF.

CDR3 loop: CATMLRLGKDTQYF. The CDR3 nucleotides read TGTGCCACCATGCTTAGATTGGGAAAGGATACGCAGTATTTT. The V and J genes are TRBV5-5 and TRBJ2-3; D is uncertain. Trimming left V 9 bases short and J 6 bases short, with 20 bases between. The CDR3 length is 14 residues. Germline CDR1 and CDR2: SGHKS and YYEKEE (reference sequence).

The rearrangement links TRBV5-1 to TRBJ2-2; 8 positions agree with TRBD2. Germline CDR1 reads SGHRS; CDR2 reads YFSETQ. The CDR3 extends over 16 amino acids. V trimming: 4 bases; J trimming: 3 bases; junction bases outside the gene matches: 8. Here the CDR3 DNA reads TGCGCCAGCAGCGTCTCGGCGGGGGGTTACACCGGGGAGCTGTTTTTT. Residues: CASSVSAGGYTGELFF. Full variable domain (outside the CDR3, taken from reference TRBV5-1 and TRBJ2-2): KAGVTQTPRYLIKTRGQQVTLSCSPISGHRSVSWYQQTPGQGLQFLFEYFSETQRNKGNFPGRFSGRQFSNSRSEMNVSTLELGDSALYLCASSVSAGGYTGELFFGEGSRLTVL.

V is TRBV11-3 and J is TRBJ1-3; D uncertain. V was cut by 3 bases and J by 0 bases, with 6 bases left in between. This CDR3 contains 14 residues. In germline, CDR1 is SGHNT, CDR2 YENEEA. DNA of the CDR3: TGTGCCAGCAGCTTCAGTAACTCTGGAAACACCATATATTTT. Translating gives CASSFSNSGNTIYF.

The chain combines TRBV28 with TRBJ2-1, with D possibly TRBD1 on 5 matching bases. V shed 6 bases and J shed 6 bases, with 21 bases lying between them. CDR1 is MDHEN, CDR2 SYDVKM, per germline. CDR3 length: 16 residues. The CDR3 reads CASSSPHSDSFNEQFF. For the CDR3, the DNA is TGTGCCAGCAGCTCACCTCACTCCGACAGCTTCAATGAGCAGTTCTTC. The variable domain in full, with the rest retrieved from reference TRBV28 and TRBJ2-1, is DVKVTQSSRYLVKRTGEKVFLECVQDMDHENMFWYRQDPGLGLRLIYFSYDVKMKEKGDIPEGYSVSREKKERFSLILESASTNQTSMYLCASSSPHSDSFNEQFFGPGTRLTVL.

This chain links TRBV6-5 with TRBJ1-1, with D uncertain. Germline V CDR1 and CDR2: MNHEY, SVGAGI. The length of the CDR3 is 13 residues. Trimming took 4 bases from V and 1 from J, leaving 7 bases between them. The CDR3 nucleotides are TGTGCCAGCAGTTTGCTCACGAACACTGAAGCTTTCTTT. This codes for CASSLLTNTEAFF.

The chain employs TRBV7-9 and TRBJ2-7; 10 nucleotides match TRBD2. The CDR3 sequence is 15 residues long. Losses at the gene ends were 5 bases for V and 7 bases for J; bases not matched to a gene: 11. Germline CDR1 is SEHNR and CDR2 is FQNEAQ (reference sequence). Written as DNA, the CDR3 is TGTGCCAGCAGCCAAACTCTAGCGGGAGCGGAGGAGCAGTACTTC. Residues: CASSQTLAGAEEQYF.

The genes are TRBV19 and TRBJ2-3, with TRBD2 matching 11 bases. The CDR3 has 16 amino acids. After removal of 5 bases from V and 2 bases from J, the junction contained 6 bases not matched to a gene. In germline, CDR1 is LNHDA, CDR2 SQIVND (reference sequence). This CDR3 is CASSPLAGGHTDTQYF. CDR3 coding DNA: TGTGCCAGTAGTCCTCTAGCGGGGGGCCACACAGATACGCAGTATTTT.

This chain connects TRBV11-2 to TRBJ2-1; maybe TRBD2 (5 bases). V dropped 8 bases and J dropped 7 bases, with 15 bases sitting between them. CDR3 length: 13 residues. Germline V CDR1 and CDR2: SGHAT, FQNNGV. The CDR3 sequence is CASGTSPGNEQFF. In nucleotides, the CDR3 is TGTGCCAGCGGAACCTCACCGGGGAATGAGCAGTTCTTC.

The chain is built from TRBV19 and TRBJ1-5; 7 bases map to TRBD1. The CDR3 runs to 19 residues. The germline V gene has CDR1 LNHDA and CDR2 SQIVND (reference sequence). Trimming cost V 5 bases and J 0 bases; bases outside gene matches: 16. CDR3 sequence reads: CASSPYVGTVGFSNQPQHF. As DNA, the CDR3 is TGTGCCAGTAGTCCATATGTGGGGACAGTGGGATTTAGCAATCAGCCCCAGCATTTT.

This clone came up a few times. This chain uses TRBV30 with TRBJ2-7; 8 bases align to TRBD2. Germline CDR1 GTSNPN, CDR2 SVGIG (reference sequence). The CDR3 covers 12 residues. The J segment lost 2 bases and the V segment lost 5 bases, leaving 2 bases of the junction unmatched. The CDR3 DNA reads as TGTGCCTGGGAGGGACTAGCCTACGAGCAGTACTTC. It encodes CAWEGLAYEQYF. Using reference TRBV30 and TRBJ2-7 for the parts outside the CDR3, the full variable domain is SQTIHQWPATLVQPVGSPLSLECTVEGTSNPNLYWYRQAAGRGLQLLFYSVGIGQISSEVPQNLSASRPQDRQFILSSKKLLLSDSGFYLCAWEGLAYEQYFGPGTRLTVT.